These 6 T cell receptor beta chains were sequenced from one sample in a study of read filtering for tumor transcriptome and immune sequencing. This library used roughly 430 ng RNA and molecular barcoded adaptors spanning alpha/delta and beta/gamma chains. MiXCR, run by TCRdb on the reads, gives a single entry per CDR3 protein. The repertoire holds roughly 49,000 distinct CDR3 sequences, with less than 20% as singletons. Material: a population of CD138-negative cells sorted from bone marrow. The receptors originated from a donor at least 40 years old with multiple myeloma.

Remarks on this clonotype: The junction shows a germline mismatch at one end, possibly a read error. The rearrangement joins TRBV3-1 to TRBJ2-2; the match to TRBD2 covers 10 bases. The CDR3 loop spans 18 amino acids. The germline CDR1 and CDR2 sequences are LGHDT and YNNKEL (reference sequence). DNA of the CDR3: TGTACCAGCAGCCAAGTTGTACAAGCGGGAGGGTGGACCGGGGAGCTGTTTTTT. Translated: CTSSQVVQAGGWTGELFF.

This rearrangement joins TRBV7-8 to TRBJ1-4, with 10 bases aligning to TRBD1. Germline-derived CDR1 and CDR2 are SGHVS and FQNEAQ. The CDR3 is 15 residues long. V shed 6 bases, J shed 7 bases, and the junction held 8 bases outside the gene matches. CDR3 DNA: TGTGCCAGCAGATCGACAGGGGGCTATGGTGAAAAACTGTTTTTT. Its protein product is CASRSTGGYGEKLFF.

A note on this clonotype: Its ends do not fully match the called genes, so a read error is possible. The chain recombines TRBV28 with TRBJ1-1, with TRBD1 matching 8 bases. The CDR3 sequence is 15 residues long. Germline V gene sequence: CDR1 MDHEN, CDR2 SYDVKM. The CDR3: CASNLTGGGRTEAFF. The CDR3 DNA reads as TGTGCCAGCAATTTAACAGGGGGTGGGAGAACTGAAGCTTTCTTT.

As for this clonotype: No conserved phenylalanine or tryptophan ends this CDR3, so it is likely a read error. Written as DNA, the CDR3 is TGTGCCAGCATGCTCAGGGGTGGGCAAGAGACCCAGTACCTC. It codes for CASMLRGGQETQYL. This chain uses TRBV12-3 or TRBV12-4 with TRBJ2-5; possibly TRBD1 for D (6 bases). The CDR3 runs to 14 residues. V lost 7 bases and J lost 2, with 14 bases in between.

This clonotype was seen repeatedly, ten times or more. The V gene is TRBV29-1, the J gene TRBJ2-1; D remains ambiguous. Trimming removed 3 bases from V and 0 bases from J, with 12 bases in between. This CDR3 comprises 15 residues. CDR1 SQVTM and CDR2 ANQGSEA come from the germline V gene. The CDR3 sequence is CSVDTPAVSYNEQFF. As DNA, the CDR3 is TGCAGCGTTGATACCCCTGCGGTCTCCTACAATGAGCAGTTCTTC.

Comments on this clonotype: As the CDR3 is not closed by the conserved phenylalanine or tryptophan, this likely results from a read error. Because the CDR3's place on the DNA is in doubt, the DNA is left out and the CDR3 is given as listed by TCRdb. This chain links TRBV29-1 with TRBJ2-1; the table's D call of TRBD1 was not tested on the DNA. Per the germline V gene, CDR1 is SQVTM and CDR2 is ANQGSEA. The CDR3 extends over 16 residues, inclusive of both ends. This CDR3 reads CSVEDKPDRGGNEQSL.